The TCR beta chain under discussion was sequenced for a study of cytomegalovirus exposure and HLA in healthy donors. Study-wide context: Falling in the Caucasian-associated ancestry cluster were about 80% of under 450 genotyped donors. General observations from the study: In an earlier analysis, most TCR beta V segments were productive about 87% or about 30% of the time.

Although they were nominally healthy when sampled, donors likely had unrecorded immune exposures. Note on this clone: Its target is not known.

The CDR3 contains 16 residues. Germline CDR1 is SGHVS and CDR2 is FQNEAQ. V trimming: 5 bases; J trimming: 1 base; junction bases outside the gene matches: 7. The PCR was carried out with 60 Vbeta primers and 13 Jbeta primers. The data were produced by immunoSEQ multiplex PCR, yet TCRdb's version contains in-frame clones alone and is incomplete. The sample records about 67,000 clones, around 80% being singletons. The chain is built from TRBV7-8 and TRBJ2-1; 8 positions match TRBD2. The sequence derives from a woman in her 30s in good health and CMV-seronegative. The specimen was PBMCs. The CDR3 nucleotides read TGTGCCAGCAGCCGGGGACTAGGGGTTTCCTACAATGAGCAGTTCTTC. Translated: CASSRGLGVSYNEQFF. Complete variable domain (other parts from reference TRBV7-8 and TRBJ2-1): GAGVSQSPRYKVAKRGQDVALRCDPISGHVSLFWYQQALGQGPEFLTYFQNEAQLDKSGLPSDRFFAERPEGSVSTLKIQRTQQEDSAVYLCASSRGLGVSYNEQFFGPGTRLTVL.